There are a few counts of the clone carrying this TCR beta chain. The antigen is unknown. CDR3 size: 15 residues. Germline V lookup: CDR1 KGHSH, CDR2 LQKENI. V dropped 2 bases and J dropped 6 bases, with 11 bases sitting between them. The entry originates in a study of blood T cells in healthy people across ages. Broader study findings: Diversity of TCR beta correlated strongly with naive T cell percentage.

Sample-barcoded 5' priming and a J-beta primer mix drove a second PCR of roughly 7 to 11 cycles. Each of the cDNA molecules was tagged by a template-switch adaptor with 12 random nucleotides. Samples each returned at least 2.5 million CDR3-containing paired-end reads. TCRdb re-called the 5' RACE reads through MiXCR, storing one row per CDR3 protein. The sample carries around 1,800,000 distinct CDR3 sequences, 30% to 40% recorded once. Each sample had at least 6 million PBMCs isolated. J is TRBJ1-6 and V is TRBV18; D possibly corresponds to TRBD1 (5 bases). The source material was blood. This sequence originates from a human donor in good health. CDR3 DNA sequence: TGTGCCAGCTCACCAAACGGCCAGGGTAATTCACCCCTCCACTTT. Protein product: CASSPNGQGNSPLHF.